A selection of T cell receptor beta chains follows, all from one sample in a study of regulatory T cells in long-lasting Graves disease. MiXCR was run by TCRdb on the multiplex PCR reads, yielding one entry per CDR3 protein. The table includes under 800,000 distinct CDR3 sequences, approximately 15% detected once. This sample was shared with a second study, whose subject was T cells in Graves' hyperthyroidism and ophthalmopathy.

Sequencing was performed on peripheral blood mononuclear cells (PBMCs), taken at new diagnosis, from a patient treated with antithyroid drugs. Receptors were obtained from a woman aged 30 to 39 with Graves disease. Each CDR3 is given with its conserved first and last residue. The D gene is left open where the match is weak. Part of the rows lack a size; the others show once, few, many or a class for expanded clones.

-	many	TRBV29-1	TRBJ1-5	TGCAGCGTTATTTTTCGAGCGGGGCAGCCCCAGCATTTT	CSVIFRAGQPQHF
-	many	TRBV6-1	TRBJ2-7	TGTGCCAGCAGTGAACCGCGTGAGCAGTACTTC	CASSEPREQYF
TRBD1	many	TRBV29-1	TRBJ1-1	TGCAGCGCTAGCGGGACAGGGATTTTCGGAGCTTTCTTT	CSASGTGIFGAFF
TRBD1	many	TRBV28	TRBJ2-7	TGTGCCAGCAGTTTCCTCAAGGACAGGGACCGCGAGCAGTACTTC	CASSFLKDRDREQYF
-	once	TRBV29-1	TRBJ2-2	TGCAGCGTATCCGGCACCGGGGAGCTGTTTTTT	CSVSGTGELFF
TRBD1	many	TRBV19	TRBJ1-2	TGTGCCAGTAGTAAGGGTACAGGGGGCGCGCGTGGCTACACCTTC	CASSKGTGGARGYTF
TRBD2	few	TRBV20-1	TRBJ2-5	TGCAGTGCTAGAGTATGGCTAGCGGGGCCCGATAGGTTGGCCCAGTACTTC	CSARVWLAGPDRLAQYF
-	few	TRBV29-1	TRBJ2-1	TGCAGCGGGGCGACGGTGGGCGGGAATGAGCAGTTCTTC	CSGATVGGNEQFF
-	-	TRBV29-1	TRBJ2-1	TGCAGCGTTGAAGATTACAAGAGGGGTTACAATGAGCAGTTCTTC	CSVEDYKRGYNEQFF
-	many	TRBV28	TRBJ2-1	TGTGCCAGCACTACAGGGTTGGGCGTAAATGAGCAGTTCTTC	CASTTGLGVNEQFF
-	few	TRBV20-1	TRBJ2-2	TGCAGTGCTAGCGAGGAGACAGGCTACACCGGGGAGCTGTTTTTT	CSASEETGYTGELFF
-	many	TRBV6-4	TRBJ2-7	TGTGCCAGCAGTGACTCGGTTGGGAGCTCCTACGAGCAGTACTTC	CASSDSVGSSYEQYF
-	many	TRBV12-3/TRBV12-4	TRBJ2-7	TGTGCCAGCAGTCCCGGGGCTTCGACCTACGAGCAGTACTTC	CASSPGASTYEQYF
-	many	TRBV7-8	TRBJ2-2	TGTGCCAGCAGCTTAGCGAGCCGCGGAATCACCGGGGAGCTGTTTTTT	CASSLASRGITGELFF
-	many	TRBV2	TRBJ2-7	TGTGCCAGCAGGGGAAAGACGCCGGGCTACGAGCAGTACTTC	CASRGKTPGYEQYF
-	-	TRBV28	TRBJ2-4	TGTGCCAGCAGTCCGGGGTCAGCAGTAGGGGGAAACATTCAGTACTTC	CASSPGSAVGGNIQYF
-	many	TRBV12-3/TRBV12-4	TRBJ2-7	TGTGCCAGCCGCCCCCCGGAAGGTGACGAGCAGTACTTC	CASRPPEGDEQYF
-	-	TRBV28	TRBJ2-7	TGTGCCAGCAGCCAAGTGTCGGACGGAAACTACGAGCAGTACTTC	CASSQVSDGNYEQYF
TRBD1	many	TRBV7-2	TRBJ2-7	TGTGCCAGCAGCTTAGGCGGGACAGGGCTTAGCGAGCAGTACTTC	CASSLGGTGLSEQYF
TRBD2	many	TRBV3-1	TRBJ2-7	TGTGCCAGCAGCGACGGGACTAGCGTAGCGCAGTACTTC	CASSDGTSVAQYF
TRBD1	many	TRBV5-1	TRBJ2-7	TGCGCCAGCAGCTCCGAACCAGCGACCGGGACAGGGCTGTACTTC	CASSSEPATGTGLYF
TRBD1	-	TRBV5-1	TRBJ2-2	TGCGCCAGCAGCTTGTACGCAGGGGGCAACACCGGGGAGCTATTTTTT	CASSLYAGGNTGELFF
-	-	TRBV6-2/TRBV6-3	TRBJ2-5	TGTGCCAGCAGTTACGCCGGGGCAAATTCCCAAGAGACCCAGTACTTC	CASSYAGANSQETQYF
TRBD1	-	TRBV12-3/TRBV12-4	TRBJ1-3	TGTGCCAGCAGTGACAGGGCGTCTGGAAACACCATATATTTT	CASSDRASGNTIYF